Following are 9 T cell receptor beta chains from one sample sequenced in a study of neoadjuvant nivolumab and ipilimumab in lung cancer (TCRdb year 2020). What the time point label conveys for this sample: at surgical resection after neoadjuvant nivolumab +/- ipilimumab. The library was prepared using the immunoSEQ multiplex PCR assay. The immuneACCESS repertoire file appears here via TCRdb, limited to in-frame rearrangements. These files lack a portion of the clones; in checked studies, under half of the deficit traces to unresolved V genes, and the cause of the others is not known. This sample gives about 6,500 clones in total; 65% to 85% of them show up just once. The top ten clonotypes cover around 4.5% of the sample. Source: tumor tissue, taken after neoadjuvant nivolumab, alone or with ipilimumab, at or shortly before surgery. Receptor source: an adult with non-small cell lung cancer.

The CDR3, as DNA: TGTGCCATCAGCAAGGACGGGTACAGCAATCAGCCCCAGCATTTT. It codes for CAISKDGYSNQPQHF. The chain recombines TRBV10-3 with TRBJ1-5; no clear D. Germline V CDR1 and CDR2: ENHRY, SYGVKD. V was cut by 6 bases and J by 1 base, with 13 bases left in between. The CDR3 spans 15 residues.

The chain recombines TRBV18 with TRBJ2-2; the D is unclear. Deletions cut 3 bases from V and 4 bases from J, with 9 bases between. Germline V CDR1 and CDR2: KGHSH, LQKENI. This CDR3 is 14 amino acids long. The CDR3 coding sequence is TGTGCCAGCTCACCCCTTTCCGGCACCGGGGAGCTGTTTTTT. Its translation: CASSPLSGTGELFF.

The chain carries TRBV9 and TRBJ2-7; D is perhaps TRBD1 (6 bases). V was trimmed by 4 bases and J by 0 bases, leaving 14 bases between them. CDR1 and CDR2 (germline): SGDLS, YYNGEE. The CDR3 spans 15 residues. The CDR3: CASSTGQLSSYEQYF. In nucleotides, the CDR3 is TGTGCCAGCAGCACCGGACAGCTAAGCTCCTACGAGCAGTACTTC.

The chain has TRBV11-2 and TRBJ2-7; 7 bases align to TRBD2. The germline V gene encodes CDR1 SGHAT and CDR2 FQNNGV. The CDR3 has 12 amino acids. V shed 3 bases and J 8 bases; nucleotides not matched to a gene: 4. In nucleotides, the CDR3 is TGTGCCAGCAGCTTGGGGGGGGAGAAGCAGTACTTC. Residues: CASSLGGEKQYF.

The CDR3 region has the DNA TGTGCCAGCAGTTTACTCAGGACAGGGTGGAACACTGAAGCTTTCTTT. This sequence encodes CASSLLRTGWNTEAFF. The gene calls are TRBV6-5 and TRBJ1-1, with 8 nucleotides matching TRBD1. CDR3 length equals 16 residues. V dropped 4 bases and J dropped 1; count of bases not matched to a gene: 8. Germline CDR1 and CDR2: MNHEY and SVGAGI.

The gene calls are TRBV6-1 and TRBJ2-7; D might be TRBD1 (6 bases). V was trimmed by 0 bases and J by 2 bases, leaving 11 bases between them. CDR1 MNHNS and CDR2 SASEGT come from the germline V gene. This CDR3 has 15 amino acids. The CDR3 bases are TGTGCCAGCAGTGAAGCCGGACAGAGTCCCTACGAGCAGTACTTC. Its protein product is CASSEAGQSPYEQYF.

This rearrangement joins TRBV6-6 to TRBJ2-5, with 8 bases matching TRBD2. CDR3 length equals 16 residues. Unmatched junction bases numbered 13, after V lost 5 bases and J lost 5 bases. Germline CDR1 is MNHNY and CDR2 is SVGAGI (reference sequence). This CDR3 reads CASSQLGGGPSETQYF. The CDR3 DNA is TGTGCCAGCAGTCAACTAGGCGGGGGGCCATCGGAGACCCAGTACTTC.

This rearrangement joins TRBV6-6 to TRBJ1-2; TRBD1 might be the D (5 bases). This CDR3 is built from 14 residues. Trimming left V 8 bases short and J 2 bases short, with 15 bases between. The V gene's germline CDR1 is MNHNY and CDR2 SVGAGI (reference sequence). The CDR3 here is CASGKDTRNYGYTF. CDR3 bases: TGTGCCAGCGGTAAGGACACAAGAAACTATGGCTACACCTTC.

The gene calls are TRBV18 and TRBJ1-1; unclear D gene. The CDR3 covers 13 residues. Trimming took off 0 bases at V and 5 bases at J, with 7 bases between the two ends. Germline V gene lookup returns CDR1 KGHSH and CDR2 LQKENI. The CDR3 DNA reads TGTGCCAGCTCACCACCGGGGAGGACTGAAGCTTTCTTT. Translation gives CASSPPGRTEAFF.